What follows are 29 T cell receptor beta chains derived from one specimen sequenced in a study of T cell repertoires in ileal Crohn's disease. Libraries were prepared by immunoSEQ multiplex PCR; TCRdb keeps only in-frame clonotypes and omits some of them. Counted here are tens of thousands of clones, about 81% occurring once; the ten biggest clones make up roughly 5.5%. Sequencing was performed on ileal tissue. Receptors originate from an adult with Crohn's disease.

The chain employs TRBV29-1 and TRBJ1-2, with TRBD1 matching 9 bases. V was clipped by 6 bases and J by 4 bases; unmatched bases: 9. Germline V gene data show CDR1 as SQVTM and CDR2 as ANQGSEA. The CDR3 has 14 amino acids. DNA of the CDR3: TGCAGCGTCGCTACTCCGGGACAGGGCTATGGCTACACCTTC. Translated, it gives CSVATPGQGYGYTF.

This clone was picked up a small number of times. In nucleotides, the CDR3 is TGTGCCAGCAAGGTGGAGGGGATGCCTACTGAAGCTTTCTTT. This gives the protein CASKVEGMPTEAFF. The chain couples TRBV6-1 to TRBJ1-1, with a weak D call TRBD1 (5 bases). The V gene lost 7 bases and the J gene lost 5 bases, with 17 bases spanning the gap. The CDR3 has 14 residues. The V gene's germline CDR1 is MNHNS and CDR2 SASEGT.

The chain couples TRBV6-1 to TRBJ1-1; possible D gene TRBD1, 6 bases. The CDR3 spans 15 residues. V shed 5 bases and J shed 4 bases, with 17 bases lying between them. CDR1 is MNHNS and CDR2 is SASEGT in the germline V gene. The CDR3 reads CASSRQTGWVTEAFF. The CDR3 nucleotides are TGTGCCAGCAGTCGGCAGACAGGTTGGGTCACTGAAGCTTTCTTT.

The chain links TRBV5-1 to TRBJ1-4, with TRBD1 matching 7 bases. Germline V gene sequence: CDR1 SGHRS, CDR2 YFSETQ. With V trimmed by 0 bases and J by 7 bases, 6 bases remained unmatched. The CDR3 runs 15 residues. The CDR3 region is CASSLAQTGTEKLFF. The CDR3 DNA reads TGCGCCAGCAGCTTGGCCCAGACAGGGACTGAAAAACTGTTTTTT.

The genes are TRBV18 and TRBJ1-2; maybe TRBD1 (6 bases). The CDR3 has 15 amino acids. Germline CDR1 KGHSH, CDR2 LQKENI. V was clipped by 2 bases and J by 6 bases, with 16 bases between them. The CDR3, as DNA: TGTGCCAGCTCACCAAGTCGGGGGGCAGTAGATGGCTACACCTTC. Encoded protein: CASSPSRGAVDGYTF.

The rearrangement joins TRBV18 to TRBJ1-2; 12 positions match TRBD1. The germline V gene has CDR1 KGHSH and CDR2 LQKENI. The V and J ends lost 3 bases and 7 bases, in that order; junction bases with no gene match: 6. CDR3 size: 15 residues. CDR3 nucleotide sequence: TGTGCCAGCTCACCTGCGGGACAGGGGGCACTTGGCTACACCTTC. Amino acid sequence: CASSPAGQGALGYTF.

The chain recombines TRBV19 with TRBJ1-5, with D possibly TRBD1 on 5 matching bases. Trimming removed 3 bases at V and 4 bases at J, with 13 bases between. Germline CDR1 LNHDA, CDR2 SQIVND (reference sequence). This CDR3 has 15 residues. CDR3 residues: CASSIAGRRNQPQHF. The CDR3 DNA reads TGTGCCAGTAGTATCGCAGGGAGGAGGAATCAGCCCCAGCATTTT.

This chain joins TRBV23-1 and TRBJ2-7, with no clear D. TRBV23-1 is treated as an ORF (open reading frame) with a function not yet certain. This CDR3 is built from 10 residues. V was pared by 8 bases and J by 3 bases, with 5 bases between. The CDR3 coding sequence is TGCGCCAGCCTAAACTACGAGCAGTACTTC. It encodes CASLNYEQYF.

The V and J genes are TRBV7-8 and TRBJ2-5; possibly TRBD2 for D (5 bases). Trimming shortened V by 5 bases and J by 1 base, and 17 bases separated the two germline ends. Germline V gene lookup returns CDR1 SGHVS and CDR2 FQNEAQ. The CDR3 is made up of 16 amino acids. DNA of the CDR3: TGTGCCAGCAGCCTCAGAGGGAGCCTCCTCCAAGAGACCCAGTACTTC. Translation: CASSLRGSLLQETQYF.

The chain is built from TRBV5-1 and TRBJ2-1; D is unresolved. CDR3 length equals 16 residues. Germline loops: CDR1 SGHRS, CDR2 YFSETQ. Deletions cut 0 bases from V and 4 bases from J, with 14 bases between. The DNA of the CDR3 is TGCGCCAGCAGCTTGGGGCGGTTACCCGTATACAATGAGCAGTTCTTC. Residues: CASSLGRLPVYNEQFF.

The chain combines TRBV25-1 with TRBJ2-3, with 7 positions matching TRBD1. After removal of 0 bases from V and 2 bases from J, the junction contained 2 bases not matched to a gene. Germline V CDR1 and CDR2: MGHDK, SYGVNS. This CDR3 has 15 amino acids. This CDR3 reads CASSEYGTVTDTQYF. The CDR3 region has the DNA TGTGCCAGCAGTGAATATGGGACAGTCACAGATACGCAGTATTTT.

The rearrangement uses TRBV27 and TRBJ1-1, with D unclear. The length of the CDR3 is 15 residues. Germline values: CDR1 MNHEY, CDR2 SMNVEV (reference sequence). The V end lost 4 bases, the J end lost 1 base, and 13 bases lay between the germline ends. The CDR3 nucleotides read TGTGCCAGCAGTTCAGCCCGGGAGTGGAACACTGAAGCTTTCTTT. This translates into CASSSAREWNTEAFF.

The chain uses TRBV5-1 and TRBJ1-6, with D possibly matching TRBD1 (5 bases). CDR3 length equals 14 residues. V was pared by 1 base and J by 8 bases, with 10 bases between. Germline loops: CDR1 SGHRS, CDR2 YFSETQ. CDR3 bases: TGCGCCAGCAGCTTGCAAGGGGTGGATTCACCCCTCCACTTT. This translates into CASSLQGVDSPLHF.

The rearrangement joins TRBV2 to TRBJ2-5, with D tentatively TRBD1 (9 bases). The CDR3 consists of 14 residues. V was shortened by 7 bases and J by 10 bases, with 22 bases between the two germline ends. Per the germline V gene, CDR1 is SNHLY and CDR2 is FYNNEI. CDR3 residues: CASIRTGDGGDQYF. The CDR3 coding sequence is TGTGCCAGCATTCGGACAGGGGACGGGGGGGACCAGTACTTC. Variable domain in full (rest from reference TRBV2 and TRBJ2-5): EPEVTQTPSHQVTQMGQEVILRCVPISNHLYFYWYRQILGQKVEFLVSFYNNEISEKSEIFDDQFSVERPDGSNFTLKIRSTKLEDSAMYFCASIRTGDGGDQYFGPGTRLLVL.

The rearrangement joins TRBV6-5 to TRBJ2-4, with D hard to call. CDR3 size: 14 residues. Trimming removed 6 bases at V and 1 base at J, with 10 bases between. Germline assignment: CDR1 MNHEY and CDR2 SVGAGI. The CDR3: CASSRDIAKNIQYF. CDR3 DNA: TGTGCCAGCAGCCGCGATATCGCCAAAAACATTCAGTACTTC.

The chain couples TRBV2 to TRBJ1-1; 9 nucleotides line up with TRBD1. Trimming cost V 6 bases and J 5 bases; bases outside gene matches: 7. Germline loops: CDR1 SNHLY, CDR2 FYNNEI. This CDR3 has 14 residues. CDR3 DNA sequence: TGTGCCAGCAGAGGGACAGGGCTGGGAACTGAAGCTTTCTTT. As protein: CASRGTGLGTEAFF.

This chain uses TRBV7-2 with TRBJ1-6; D is unresolved. CDR3 length equals 13 residues. The V gene's germline CDR1 is SGHTA and CDR2 FQGNSA. Trimming left V 5 bases short and J 8 bases short, with 10 bases between. This chain's CDR3 is CASSSTVDSPLHF. DNA of the CDR3: TGTGCCAGCAGCAGCACAGTCGATTCACCCCTCCACTTT.

V usage is TRBV5-1 and J usage is TRBJ2-7; possible D gene TRBD1, 6 bases. CDR1 SGHRS and CDR2 YFSETQ come from the germline V gene. V lost 3 bases and J lost 5, with 12 bases in between. CDR3 length: 13 amino acids. CDR3 nucleotide sequence: TGCGCCAGCAGCTGGGGGCAAGGGAACGAGCAGTACTTC. Translated: CASSWGQGNEQYF. Using reference TRBV5-1 and TRBJ2-7 for the parts outside the CDR3, the full variable domain is KAGVTQTPRYLIKTRGQQVTLSCSPISGHRSVSWYQQTPGQGLQFLFEYFSETQRNKGNFPGRFSGRQFSNSRSEMNVSTLELGDSALYLCASSWGQGNEQYFGPGTRLTVT.

The CDR3: CASSHGTGLEQYF. The CDR3 DNA reads TGTGCCAGCAGCCATGGGACAGGGCTCGAGCAGTACTTC. The chain has TRBV7-2 and TRBJ2-7; 9 bases align to TRBD1. CDR3 size: 13 residues. V was pared by 5 bases and J by 6 bases, with 5 bases of the junction left unmatched. The germline CDR1 and CDR2 sequences are SGHTA and FQGNSA.

The chain employs TRBV14 and TRBJ2-1; the match to TRBD2 covers 14 bases. Germline V gives CDR1 SGHDN, CDR2 FVKESK. The CDR3 has 13 amino acids. Trimming at V came to 6 bases and at J to 12 bases, leaving 4 bases not matched to a gene. CDR3: CASSGTSGGTQFF. For the CDR3, the DNA is TGTGCCAGCAGTGGGACTAGCGGGGGTACGCAGTTCTTC.

The chain carries TRBV5-6 and TRBJ1-6; TRBD1 might be the D (5 bases). Germline V CDR1 and CDR2: SGHDT, YYEEEE. Trimming shortened V by 2 bases and J by 10 bases, and 10 bases separated the two germline ends. The CDR3 is 13 amino acids. CDR3 sequence (DNA): TGTGCCAGCAGCTTATGGGGCGAATCACCCCTCCACTTT. The encoded protein is CASSLWGESPLHF.

The CDR3 DNA follows: TGTGCCAGCAGGGAGACTGGGACAGGCCGATATGGCTACACCTTC. It is translated as CASRETGTGRYGYTF. The J gene is TRBJ1-2, the V gene TRBV6-5; 8 bases agree with TRBD1. V shed 6 bases, J shed 5 bases, and the junction held 11 bases outside the gene matches. The CDR3 contains 15 residues. Germline CDR1 and CDR2: MNHEY and SVGAGI.

This clone has a single count. V gene TRBV18 combines with J gene TRBJ2-1; 7 nucleotides align to TRBD1. The CDR3 loop spans 15 amino acids. After removal of 5 bases from V and 4 bases from J, the junction contained 8 bases not matched to a gene. Per the germline V gene, CDR1 is KGHSH and CDR2 is LQKENI. CDR3: CASSAQGIQYNEQFF. DNA for the CDR3: TGTGCCAGCTCAGCACAGGGGATACAGTACAATGAGCAGTTCTTC.

In this sample, this clone turned up once. The V call is TRBV18, the J call TRBJ2-2, with D possibly TRBD1 on 5 matching bases. Germline assignment: CDR1 KGHSH and CDR2 LQKENI. There are 14 residues in the CDR3. The germline V and J ends were trimmed by 5 bases and 4 bases, with 11 bases remaining between them. As DNA, the CDR3 is TGTGCCAGCTCAGAACAGGAGAGCACCGGGGAGCTGTTTTTT. Translation gives CASSEQESTGELFF.

V usage is TRBV19 and J usage is TRBJ2-7, with 9 bases that match TRBD1. Germline V CDR1 and CDR2: LNHDA, SQIVND (reference sequence). This CDR3 has 17 amino acids. Germline trimming cut 3 bases from V and 2 bases from J; bases unmatched to any gene: 11. This CDR3 is CASSMALERQGAYEQYF. DNA of the CDR3: TGTGCCAGTAGTATGGCCCTCGAAAGACAGGGGGCCTACGAGCAGTACTTC.

The V gene is TRBV9, the J gene TRBJ1-2; 10 nucleotides line up with TRBD1. Germline CDR1 SGDLS, CDR2 YYNGEE. CDR3 length: 14 amino acids. V trimming: 4 bases; J trimming: 6 bases; junction bases outside the gene matches: 6. CDR3 nucleotide sequence: TGTGCCAGCAGCCCACGGACAGGGGGGAATGGCTACACCTTC. It translates to CASSPRTGGNGYTF. Together with reference TRBV9 and TRBJ1-2, the CDR3 gives the full variable domain: DSGVTQTPKHLITATGQRVTLRCSPRSGDLSVYWYQQSLDQGLQFLIQYYNGEERAKGNILERFSAQQFPDLHSELNLSSLELGDSALYFCASSPRTGGNGYTFGSGTRLTVV.

The rearrangement joins TRBV25-1 to TRBJ2-7; 7 nucleotides match TRBD2. V lost 6 bases to trimming and J lost 5 bases; unmatched junction nucleotides: 13. The germline V gene encodes CDR1 MGHDK and CDR2 SYGVNS. The CDR3 covers 15 residues. The CDR3 nucleotides read TGTGCCAGCAGCCCTCCCGGGAGGTTTAGACACGAGCAGTACTTC. It codes for CASSPPGRFRHEQYF.

The genes are TRBV29-1 and TRBJ2-2; D perhaps matches TRBD1 (6 bases). Germline V gene sequence: CDR1 SQVTM, CDR2 ANQGSEA. V lost 5 bases and J lost 6, with 13 bases in between. The CDR3 is made up of 13 amino acids. CDR3 loop: CSVHRVAAGELFF. The CDR3, as DNA: TGCAGCGTTCACAGGGTGGCGGCCGGGGAGCTGTTTTTT.

This clone was seen a single time. This sequence joins TRBV30 and TRBJ2-2; D remains unclear. The CDR3 runs to 13 residues. Germline CDR1 and CDR2: GTSNPN and SVGIG (reference sequence). V was trimmed by 1 base and J by 6 bases, leaving 9 bases between them. DNA of the CDR3: TGTGCCTGGAGTGGATATAGCCCCGGGGAGCTGTTTTTT. This encodes CAWSGYSPGELFF. The variable domain in full, with the rest retrieved from reference TRBV30 and TRBJ2-2, is SQTIHQWPATLVQPVGSPLSLECTVEGTSNPNLYWYRQAAGRGLQLLFYSVGIGQISSEVPQNLSASRPQDRQFILSSKKLLLSDSGFYLCAWSGYSPGELFFGEGSRLTVL.